Listed below are T cell receptor beta chains from one sample, sequenced in a study of identical twins' blood T cells. TCRdb reprocessed the 5' RACE reads via MiXCR and lists one record per CDR3 protein. The table lists 350,000 to 450,000 distinct CDR3 sequences, over 25% of them singletons. The specimen sequenced was PBMCs. These receptor sequences come from a woman aged 18-55 years in good health. CDR3s include the opening cysteine and the closing phenylalanine or tryptophan. The D gene is left open where the match is weak. Clone size is stated in some rows and not others, as once, few, many or a class when expanded.

clone_size | j_call | d_call | v_call | cdr3_aa | cdr3_nt
medium-sized | TRBJ2-2 | NA | TRBV2 | CASRPDRGNTGELFF | TGTGCCAGCAGACCCGACAGAGGGAACACCGGGGAGCTGTTTTTT
NA | TRBJ1-2 | NA | TRBV19 | CASSGIGYTF | TGTGCCAGTTCTGGGATTGGCTACACCTTC
NA | TRBJ1-2 | TRBD1 | TRBV14 | CAGSQERTGVHGYTF | TGTGCCGGCAGCCAAGAACGGACAGGGGTCCATGGCTACACCTTC
NA | TRBJ1-3 | NA | TRBV19 | CASSTLARNTIYF | TGTGCCAGTAGTACCCTCGCCCGAAACACCATATATTTT
few | TRBJ2-3 | NA | TRBV14 | CASSPRATDTQYF | TGTGCCAGCAGCCCAAGAGCCACAGATACGCAGTATTTT
few | TRBJ2-1 | TRBD2 | TRBV5-1 | CASSLGDSGGYNEQFF | TGCGCCAGCAGCTTGGGTGATAGCGGGGGTTACAATGAGCAGTTCTTC
many | TRBJ1-5 | NA | TRBV12-3/TRBV12-4 | CASSFTFSSNQPQHF | TGTGCCAGCAGTTTCACCTTTTCCAGCAATCAGCCCCAGCATTTT
NA | TRBJ1-5 | NA | TRBV29-1 | CSVVQSVNQPQHF | TGCAGCGTCGTACAGAGCGTCAATCAGCCCCAGCATTTT
NA | TRBJ2-1 | TRBD2 | TRBV2 | CASGLAGWGNEQFF | TGTGCCAGCGGGTTAGCGGGATGGGGCAATGAGCAGTTCTTC
NA | TRBJ2-2 | NA | TRBV5-1 | CASSLVSGANTGELFF | TGCGCCAGCAGCTTGGTTTCGGGGGCGAACACCGGGGAGCTGTTTTTT
NA | TRBJ1-5 | TRBD1 | TRBV2 | CVSTGDRAFGRPQHF | TGTGTCAGCACGGGGGACAGGGCTTTCGGTCGGCCCCAGCATTTT
few | TRBJ2-1 | NA | TRBV4-1 | CASSLSASSYNEQFF | TGCGCCAGCAGCCTAAGCGCGAGCTCCTACAATGAGCAGTTCTTC
few | TRBJ1-1 | NA | TRBV5-1 | CASSLGPARSNTEAFF | TGCGCCAGCAGCTTGGGACCGGCACGGTCGAACACTGAAGCTTTCTTT
NA | TRBJ1-5 | NA | TRBV3-1 | CASSHRGGGANQPQHF | TGTGCCAGCAGCCACCGTGGCGGCGGAGCTAATCAGCCCCAGCATTTT
few | TRBJ2-2 | NA | TRBV29-1 | CSVRVISNTGELFF | TGCAGCGTAAGGGTGATCTCGAACACCGGGGAGCTGTTTTTT
NA | TRBJ2-1 | NA | TRBV7-2 | CASSLQVDNEQFF | TGTGCCAGCAGCTTACAGGTCGACAATGAGCAGTTCTTC
few | TRBJ1-1 | NA | TRBV7-8 | CASSSLPQGTEAFF | TGTGCCAGCAGCTCTCTCCCCCAGGGCACTGAAGCTTTCTTT
NA | TRBJ2-3 | NA | TRBV5-4 | CASSSGLTDTQYF | TGTGCCAGCAGCTCTGGGCTGACAGATACGCAGTATTTT
NA | TRBJ1-1 | NA | TRBV6-1 | CASSEPGGYTEAFF | TGTGCCAGCAGTGAACCCGGGGGGTACACTGAAGCTTTCTTT
NA | TRBJ1-4 | TRBD1 | TRBV6-6 | CASSPHMTGFNEKLFF | TGTGCCAGCAGTCCTCACATGACAGGGTTTAATGAAAAACTGTTTTTT
NA | TRBJ1-6 | NA | TRBV6-6 | CASSRLSSSYNSPLHF | TGTGCCAGCAGTCGACTTTCCAGCTCCTATAATTCACCCCTCCACTTT
NA | TRBJ1-1 | TRBD1 | TRBV9 | CASSVDSWDSQAFF | TGTGCCAGCAGCGTAGACTCATGGGACAGTCAAGCTTTCTTT
NA | TRBJ2-1 | TRBD2 | TRBV20-1 | CKPGLAGSKEQFF | TGCAAACCGGGACTAGCGGGATCGAAAGAGCAGTTCTTC
NA | TRBJ2-2 | NA | TRBV29-1 | CSVIEGGELFF | TGCAGCGTCATAGAAGGCGGGGAGCTGTTTTTT
few | TRBJ1-1 | NA | TRBV11-1 | CASSLDREVTEAFF | TGTGCCAGCAGCTTAGACAGGGAGGTTACTGAAGCTTTCTTT
few | TRBJ1-2 | NA | TRBV29-1 | CSVEAGSAMGYTF | TGCAGCGTTGAAGCGGGATCCGCTATGGGCTACACCTTC
NA | TRBJ1-5 | NA | TRBV6-1 | CASSITGYSNQPQHF | TGTGCCAGCAGTATCACAGGGTATAGCAATCAGCCCCAGCATTTT
few | TRBJ1-2 | TRBD1 | TRBV6-5 | CASSNGQGARGYTF | TGTGCCAGCAGCAACGGACAGGGGGCGAGGGGCTACACCTTC
NA | TRBJ2-2 | TRBD1 | TRBV10-2 | CASSGKTGFAELFF | TGCGCCAGCAGTGGGAAGACAGGGTTTGCGGAGCTGTTTTTT
NA | TRBJ1-5 | NA | TRBV12-3/TRBV12-4 | CASSSGLLPTEPQHF | TGTGCCAGCAGTTCGGGACTGTTGCCCACGGAGCCCCAGCATTTT
NA | TRBJ1-5 | TRBD1 | TRBV20-1 | CSARGRQGSHPQHF | TGCAGTGCTAGAGGAAGACAGGGGAGTCATCCCCAGCATTTT
NA | TRBJ2-2 | NA | TRBV7-9 | CASSLVYGVANTGELFF | TGTGCCAGCAGCTTAGTATACGGGGTTGCGAACACCGGGGAGCTGTTTTTT
NA | TRBJ1-2 | TRBD1 | TRBV5-1 | CASSTGQGDGYTF | TGCGCCAGCAGCACGGGACAGGGTGATGGCTACACCTTC
many | TRBJ1-6 | TRBD1 | TRBV7-2 | CASSWGDSYNSPLHF | TGTGCCAGCAGCTGGGGGGACAGCTATAATTCACCCCTCCACTTT
few | TRBJ2-1 | TRBD1 | TRBV24-1 | CATSDRPGTGSSYNEQFF | TGTGCCACCAGTGATCGTCCCGGGACAGGAAGCTCCTACAATGAGCAGTTCTTC
few | TRBJ1-2 | NA | TRBV30 | CAWTPGNYYGYTF | TGTGCCTGGACGCCCGGAAATTACTATGGCTACACCTTC
many | TRBJ1-5 | TRBD1 | TRBV20-1 | CSAVSSGTGIFGSNQPQHF | TGCAGTGCTGTAAGCTCCGGGACAGGGATTTTCGGGAGCAATCAGCCCCAGCATTTT
NA | TRBJ2-3 | TRBD2 | TRBV5-6 | CASSLYGASGTGTQYF | TGTGCCAGCTCCCTCTACGGGGCTAGCGGGACGGGTACGCAGTATTTT
NA | TRBJ1-1 | NA | TRBV11-2 | CASSLAWQLDTEAFF | TGTGCCAGCAGCTTAGCCTGGCAGCTGGACACTGAAGCTTTCTTT
few | TRBJ2-7 | TRBD1 | TRBV27 | CASRKYRGRTWHEQYF | TGTGCCAGCAGGAAGTACAGGGGAAGAACTTGGCACGAGCAGTACTTC